This T cell receptor beta chain was observed in a study of shared clonotypes between healthy human individuals. Points on this clone: Other nucleotide sequences from this sample produce the same CDR3.

Sequencing was performed with immunoSEQ multiplex PCR; in TCRdb, only in-frame clones are kept and a portion is missing. The sample yields over 2 million clones, 85% to 95% seen once. The CDR3 length is 13 residues. Unmatched junction bases numbered 0, after V lost 1 base and J lost 4 bases. Looked up from germline, CDR1 is SGDLS and CDR2 is YYNGEE. The chain combines TRBV9 with TRBJ2-3; the match to TRBD1 covers 7 bases. Sequencing input: naive CD4+ T cells from PBMCs. The subset is: CD45RA+ positively selected. This TCR was sampled from a man in his late teens or twenties in good health. Some clones in this sample may be carry-over from other donors' samples. CDR3 in DNA: TGTGCCAGCAGCGTACAGGGGGCAGATACGCAGTATTTT. It specifies CASSVQGADTQYF. Full variable domain (outside the CDR3, taken from reference TRBV9 and TRBJ2-3): DSGVTQTPKHLITATGQRVTLRCSPRSGDLSVYWYQQSLDQGLQFLIQYYNGEERAKGNILERFSAQQFPDLHSELNLSSLELGDSALYFCASSVQGADTQYFGPGTRLTVL.